This T cell receptor (beta chain) was sequenced for a study of cytomegalovirus exposure and HLA in healthy donors. PCR used 60 Vbeta primers and 13 Jbeta primers. Sequencing used immunoSEQ multiplex PCR; TCRdb keeps in-frame clones, though not all of them. This table holds about 150,000 clones, roughly 73% found once. General observations from the study: Researchers had no immune exposure information except CMV serostatus available. Cytomegalovirus status was reportedly diagnosed by the classifier with high specificity and sensitivity. Most likely, a cluster of highly shared sequence variants arose as a sequencing artifact. Most observed TCR sequences were rare, whereas some public TCRs were detected in many donors.

In the case of this clone: Antigen specificity is unknown.

Sequenced material: PBMCs. The receptor was derived from a woman under 30 in good health and CMV-seronegative.

CDR3 bases: TGTGCCAGCTCACCACAGCAGGGGGCTGAAGCTTTCTTT. Amino acid sequence: CASSPQQGAEAFF. This chain joins TRBV18 and TRBJ1-1; 7 nucleotides match TRBD1. The CDR3 is made up of 13 amino acids. Germline V lookup: CDR1 KGHSH, CDR2 LQKENI. After removal of 1 base from V and 6 bases from J, the junction contained 2 bases not matched to a gene.